This TCR beta chain comes out of a study of blood T cells in healthy people across ages. Study at large: Template-switching capture recovered about one barcoded beta molecule per two T cells.

A sample-barcoded 5' primer and a J-beta primer mix were used in a second PCR of roughly 7 to 11 cycles. From the 5' RACE reads, TCRdb called clonotypes with MiXCR, one entry per CDR3 protein. The data show approximately 800,000 distinct CDR3 sequences, with about 45% seen just once and around 18% held by the top ten. V was pared by 5 bases and J by 2 bases, with 15 bases between. The length of the CDR3 is 15 residues. Germline CDR1 KGHSH, CDR2 LQKENI. Per sample, at least 6 micrograms of total RNA were extracted. The TCR was taken from a man older than 75 in good health. Sequencing input: blood. The V gene is TRBV18, the J gene TRBJ2-5; maybe TRBD1 (7 bases). The CDR3 sequence: CASSTHRGGQETQYF. In DNA form, the CDR3 reads TGTGCCAGCTCAACCCACAGGGGAGGACAAGAGACCCAGTACTTC.